This T cell receptor beta chain is from a study of chemoradiotherapy in HPV16-positive cancers. Across the study: A couple of HPV16-positive patients' cells yielded candidate HPV-specific clones and common motifs.

Study outcomes and limitations: Non-HPV-specific T cells did not expand in tumors during treatment, whereas candidate HPV-specific clones and E7-related motifs did.

Profiling relied on immunoSEQ multiplex PCR, and the TCRdb table lists in-frame clones only, not all of them. The table records about 68,000 clones, roughly 86% of them present only once. Germline V gene data show CDR1 as SGHNT and CDR2 as YYREEE (reference sequence). There are 18 residues in the CDR3. V lost 1 base, J lost 5 bases, and 10 bases stayed unmatched. Over chemoradiotherapy, repertoires were sampled more than once. As to this clone: The target antigen is unknown.

The rearrangement uses TRBV5-4 and TRBJ2-2; 11 positions agree with TRBD2. This TCR was sampled from a human donor with HPV-associated anogenital cancer. This material consisted of blood, taken from a patient who underwent chemoradiotherapy. The CDR3 DNA follows: TGTGCCAGCAGCTTGTTGTGGCTAGCGGGAGGAGGGACCGGGGAGCTGTTTTTT. Amino acids: CASSLLWLAGGGTGELFF.